A single sample is the source of the 30 T cell receptor beta chains below, sequenced in a study of blood T cell repertoires in COVID-19 (dated by TCRdb to 2018 to 2021). The library came from the immunoSEQ multiplex PCR assay. TCRdb carries this immuneACCESS record with in-frame sequences only. Its versions omit some clonotypes, under half of them owing to an unresolved V gene in the studies checked, with the rest unexplained. For this sample there are roughly 150,000 clones; 70% to 80% appear just once. The leading ten clones occupy 8% to 8.5% of the sample. Sequenced sample: peripheral blood. The source is a woman aged 60-75 years with COVID-19, enrolled during active disease.

The chain recombines TRBV5-1 with TRBJ2-2; 14 bases fit TRBD2. V dropped 4 bases and J dropped 6; count of bases not matched to a gene: 14. This CDR3 spans 19 amino acids. CDR1 SGHRS and CDR2 YFSETQ come from the germline V gene. The CDR3 DNA reads TGCGCCAGCAGCACCGGACTAGCGGGGGGTCTTGGGTACGCCGGGGAGCTGTTTTTT. It yields the protein CASSTGLAGGLGYAGELFF.

The rearrangement joins TRBV3-1 (or the pseudogene TRBV3-2) to TRBJ2-4, with TRBD2 matching 9 bases. Germline trimming cut 10 bases from V and 2 bases from J; bases unmatched to any gene: 6. The CDR3 is 14 residues long. Germline CDR1 LGHDT, CDR2 YNNKEL (reference sequence). The CDR3 here is CATRAGGTKNIQYF. The CDR3 nucleotides read TGTGCCACCCGAGCGGGAGGAACCAAAAACATTCAGTACTTC.

This clone was recorded once. This chain uses TRBV28 with TRBJ2-1; possibly TRBD1 for D (5 bases). Per the germline V gene, CDR1 is MDHEN and CDR2 is SYDVKM. CDR3 length equals 15 residues. The V end was cut by 4 bases, the J end by 7 bases, with 17 bases between. CDR3 bases: TGTGCCAGCAGTTCCGACGGCAGGGTTCCAAATGAGCAGTTCTTC. Translated, it gives CASSSDGRVPNEQFF.

V gene TRBV4-1 combines with J gene TRBJ1-6, with D perhaps matching TRBD1 (5 bases). Trimming left V 0 bases short and J 10 bases short, with 10 bases between. The CDR3 contains 14 residues. Germline V CDR1 and CDR2: MGHRA, YSYEKL. CDR3 DNA sequence: TGCGCCAGCAGCCAAGATAGGGGCCGGTCACCCCTCCACTTT. It yields the protein CASSQDRGRSPLHF.

CDR3 nucleotides: TGCGCCAGCAGCCTGACGACAGGGGGAGGCTACACCTTC. It codes for CASSLTTGGGYTF. The chain links TRBV5-1 to TRBJ1-2, with 9 bases aligning to TRBD1. This CDR3 is 13 amino acids long. Germline CDR1 is SGHRS and CDR2 is YFSETQ. V lost 4 bases to trimming and J lost 8 bases; unmatched junction nucleotides: 6.

The rearrangement links TRBV28 to TRBJ2-7; TRBD2 matches 8 bases. Germline loops: CDR1 MDHEN, CDR2 SYDVKM. The CDR3 length is 15 residues. Trimming removed 7 bases from V and 7 bases from J; junction bases left unmatched: 15. The CDR3 protein is CASTGGREDPGEQYF. Here the CDR3 DNA reads TGTGCCAGCACCGGGGGGCGGGAGGATCCGGGGGAGCAGTACTTC.

The V and J genes are TRBV3-1 (or the pseudogene TRBV3-2) and TRBJ2-1; the match to TRBD2 covers 11 bases. CDR1 is LGHDT, CDR2 YNNKEL, per germline (reference sequence). This CDR3 has 16 amino acids. The trim removed 4 bases at V and 4 bases at J, leaving 6 bases unmatched. Written as DNA, the CDR3 is TGTGCCAGCAGCCGCCTAACTAGCGGGGGTTACAATGAGCAGTTCTTC. It specifies CASSRLTSGGYNEQFF.

The V and J genes are TRBV6-6 and TRBJ2-7; D unresolved. Per germline, CDR1 MNHNY and CDR2 SVGAGI (reference sequence). The V gene lost 6 bases and the J gene lost 0 bases, with 9 bases spanning the gap. The CDR3 loop spans 13 amino acids. CDR3 protein: CASSLIGSYEQYF. CDR3 nucleotide sequence: TGTGCCAGCAGCCTCATCGGCTCCTACGAGCAGTACTTC.

This clone was counted once. This chain connects TRBV12-3 or TRBV12-4 to TRBJ2-7; D is unresolved. This CDR3 is 11 amino acids long. The V end was cut by 5 bases, the J end by 4 bases, with 6 bases between. The CDR3 coding sequence is TGTGCCAGCAGTACACATTACGAGCAGTACTTC. Translating it yields CASSTHYEQYF.

CDR3 nucleotide sequence: TGTGCCAGCAGCCTATCCGGGACAGGCACAGATACGCAGTATTTT. It codes for CASSLSGTGTDTQYF. V is TRBV11-3 and J is TRBJ2-3; the match to TRBD1 covers 7 bases. This CDR3 has 15 residues. In germline, CDR1 is SGHNT, CDR2 YENEEA. The junction had 6 bases not matched to a gene; V was cut back by 5 bases and J by 1 base.

The chain recombines TRBV5-1 with TRBJ2-3, with TRBD1 matching 9 bases. V dropped 3 bases and J dropped 6; count of bases not matched to a gene: 8. Germline V lookup: CDR1 SGHRS, CDR2 YFSETQ. This CDR3 is 15 amino acids long. The CDR3 DNA is TGCGCCAGCAGCTGGACAGGGGAGGAGGCCGATACGCAGTATTTT. Its translation is CASSWTGEEADTQYF.

V is TRBV3-1 (or the pseudogene TRBV3-2) and J is TRBJ1-1; tentatively, D is TRBD1 (5 bases). CDR1 LGHDT and CDR2 YNNKEL come from the germline V gene (reference sequence). Trimming removed 1 base at V and 3 bases at J, with 9 bases between. The CDR3 is 14 amino acids. CDR3 loop: CASSQGTSYTEAFF. CDR3 DNA sequence: TGTGCCAGCAGCCAAGGGACAAGTTACACTGAAGCTTTCTTT.

The chain employs TRBV28 and TRBJ2-5, with D unresolved. V lost 3 bases, J lost 7 bases, and 12 bases lay in between. The germline gives CDR1 MDHEN, CDR2 SYDVKM. The CDR3 is made up of 13 amino acids. Here the CDR3 DNA reads TGTGCCAGCAGTTTCTCTACCCCGCGGACCCAGTACTTC. Protein product: CASSFSTPRTQYF.

This clone turned up a few times. The rearrangement joins TRBV5-6 to TRBJ1-1; possible D gene TRBD1, 5 bases. This CDR3 comprises 14 residues. Germline lookup yields CDR1 SGHDT and CDR2 YYEEEE. The V and J ends lost 0 bases and 5 bases respectively, with 11 bases between them. Here the CDR3 DNA reads TGTGCCAGCAGCTTGGTAGGGGCGGGGACTGAAGCTTTCTTT. The encoded protein is CASSLVGAGTEAFF.

This chain uses TRBV28 with TRBJ1-3; no firm D call. The CDR3 runs to 10 residues. V shed 10 bases and J shed 5 bases, with 6 bases lying between them. Germline loops: CDR1 MDHEN, CDR2 SYDVKM. CDR3 amino acids: CATHRNTIYF. DNA for the CDR3: TGTGCCACCCATCGAAACACCATATATTTT.

V usage is TRBV2 and J usage is TRBJ2-7; TRBD1 matches 7 bases. The CDR3 loop spans 15 amino acids. Germline CDR1 is SNHLY and CDR2 is FYNNEI. V lost 5 bases to trimming and J lost 0 bases; unmatched junction nucleotides: 7. CDR3 sequence reads: CASSPIRDSSYEQYF. The DNA for the CDR3 is TGTGCCAGCAGTCCTATCCGGGACAGCTCCTACGAGCAGTACTTC.

This clone was seen many times. The gene calls are TRBV4-2 and TRBJ1-1; the D is unclear. The V end was cut by 0 bases, the J end by 8 bases, with 13 bases between. This CDR3 spans 14 amino acids. Germline V gene sequence: CDR1 LGHNA, CDR2 YNFKEQ. The CDR3 sequence: CASSQDRREVEAFF. CDR3 bases: TGTGCCAGCAGCCAAGATAGGAGGGAGGTAGAAGCTTTCTTT.

The V and J genes are TRBV30 and TRBJ2-7, with 13 bases identical to TRBD2. The V segment lost 5 bases and the J segment 3 bases; nucleotides outside the gene matches: 7. The CDR3 length is 15 residues. Looked up from germline, CDR1 is GTSNPN and CDR2 is SVGIG (reference sequence). CDR3 bases: TGTGCCTGGGAACCGGGACTAGCGGGACTCTACGAGCAGTACTTC. It specifies CAWEPGLAGLYEQYF. The entire variable domain, with the rest obtained from reference TRBV30 and TRBJ2-7, is as follows: SQTIHQWPATLVQPVGSPLSLECTVEGTSNPNLYWYRQAAGRGLQLLFYSVGIGQISSEVPQNLSASRPQDRQFILSSKKLLLSDSGFYLCAWEPGLAGLYEQYFGPGTRLTVT.

The chain joins TRBV9 to TRBJ1-3; 10 nucleotides align to TRBD1. The J segment lost 4 bases and the V segment lost 3 bases, leaving 13 bases of the junction unmatched. The CDR3 covers 18 residues. Looked up from germline, CDR1 is SGDLS and CDR2 is YYNGEE. The CDR3 DNA is TGTGCCAGCAGCGGCCCACCCCCGGGACAGGGGATCGGAAACACCATATATTTT. It encodes CASSGPPPGQGIGNTIYF.

The chain carries TRBV12-3 or TRBV12-4 and TRBJ2-5, with 7 bases fitting TRBD1. Unmatched junction bases numbered 6, after V lost 6 bases and J lost 5 bases. This CDR3 spans 13 amino acids. The CDR3 here is CASRRQGRETQYF. The CDR3, as DNA: TGTGCCAGCAGACGACAGGGTAGGGAGACCCAGTACTTC.

The chain carries TRBV7-9 and TRBJ1-4; 8 positions match TRBD1. The CDR3 is made up of 14 amino acids. V dropped 5 bases and J dropped 8; count of bases not matched to a gene: 7. Germline V gene lookup returns CDR1 SEHNR and CDR2 FQNEAQ (reference sequence). CDR3 sequence reads: CASSPDREYEKLFF. The CDR3 DNA reads TGTGCCAGCAGCCCGGACAGGGAGTACGAAAAACTGTTTTTT.

This rearrangement joins TRBV27 to TRBJ2-4, with D possibly matching TRBD2 (6 bases). The CDR3 totals 15 residues. Germline V gene data show CDR1 as MNHEY and CDR2 as SMNVEV (reference sequence). Between the trimmed V and J ends, which lost 2 bases and 3 bases, there was a span of 11 bases. CDR3 bases: TGTGCCAGCAGTTTACGGCAAGCGGGCAAAAACATTCAGTACTTC. It codes for CASSLRQAGKNIQYF.

The rearrangement links TRBV5-4 to TRBJ2-7, with D tentatively TRBD2 (6 bases). The CDR3 is 15 residues long. V shed 5 bases and J shed 4 bases, with 19 bases lying between them. Germline CDR1 and CDR2: SGHNT and YYREEE (reference sequence). The CDR3 DNA sequence: TGTGCCAGCAGTATTGGTGGGGGGTTCATGTACGAGCAGTACTTC. This gives the protein CASSIGGGFMYEQYF.

The genes are TRBV2 and TRBJ2-1, with D possibly being TRBD2 (6 bases). The germline V gene encodes CDR1 SNHLY and CDR2 FYNNEI. This CDR3 has 14 amino acids. With 7 bases removed from V and 3 bases from J, the gap between germline ends came to 13 bases. CDR3 loop: CASTRVGGYNEQFF. The CDR3, as DNA: TGTGCCAGCACCCGGGTGGGGGGCTACAATGAGCAGTTCTTC.

The chain couples TRBV28 to TRBJ1-5, with D tentatively TRBD1 (6 bases). There are 16 residues in the CDR3. V was clipped by 4 bases and J by 5 bases, with 18 bases between them. Germline V gene sequence: CDR1 MDHEN, CDR2 SYDVKM. CDR3 amino acids: CASSSWIRDTDQPQHF. CDR3 coding DNA: TGTGCCAGCAGTTCGTGGATCCGGGACACAGATCAGCCCCAGCATTTT.

This clone was recorded only once. The chain is built from TRBV19 and TRBJ2-1, with 11 positions matching TRBD2. J lost 3 bases, V lost 5 bases, and 9 bases had no gene match. This CDR3 comprises 17 residues. CDR1 is LNHDA, CDR2 SQIVND, per germline (reference sequence). The CDR3 is CASSGVAGGPGYNEQFF. The CDR3, as DNA: TGTGCCAGTAGTGGAGTAGCGGGAGGGCCGGGCTACAATGAGCAGTTCTTC.

The CDR3 protein is CASKPLYSGANVLTF. The CDR3 bases are TGCGCCAGCAAGCCTCTTTACTCTGGGGCCAACGTCCTGACTTTC. This chain joins TRBV4-1 and TRBJ2-6; D gene unclear. The germline V and J ends were trimmed by 7 bases and 0 bases, with 10 bases remaining between them. From germline, CDR1 is MGHRA and CDR2 YSYEKL. The CDR3 totals 15 residues.

This chain joins TRBV6-6 and TRBJ1-5; weak D call: TRBD1 (6 bases). This CDR3 comprises 15 residues. Looked up from germline, CDR1 is MNHNY and CDR2 is SVGAGI (reference sequence). With 10 bases removed from V and 1 base from J, the gap between germline ends came to 17 bases. CDR3 coding DNA: TGTGCCACAAATCTCAGGGGTACAAGCAATCAGCCCCAGCATTTT. Its translation is CATNLRGTSNQPQHF.

The V gene is TRBV28, the J gene TRBJ2-1; TRBD2 matches at 9 bases. The CDR3 contains 12 residues. CDR1 is MDHEN, CDR2 SYDVKM, per germline. V shed 5 bases, J shed 15 bases, and the junction held 8 bases outside the gene matches. CDR3 DNA sequence: TGTGCCAGCAGTCGAGAAGCGGGGGGCATGTTCTTC. Translation gives CASSREAGGMFF.

V is TRBV6-1 and J is TRBJ2-1; 9 positions match TRBD1. After removal of 4 bases from V and 8 bases from J, the junction contained 15 bases not matched to a gene. Germline-derived CDR1 and CDR2 are MNHNS and SASEGT. This CDR3 has 17 amino acids. CDR3 coding DNA: TGTGCCAGCAGTGGTAAGGTACGGGGACAGGGATTACATGAGCAGTTCTTC. Translation: CASSGKVRGQGLHEQFF.